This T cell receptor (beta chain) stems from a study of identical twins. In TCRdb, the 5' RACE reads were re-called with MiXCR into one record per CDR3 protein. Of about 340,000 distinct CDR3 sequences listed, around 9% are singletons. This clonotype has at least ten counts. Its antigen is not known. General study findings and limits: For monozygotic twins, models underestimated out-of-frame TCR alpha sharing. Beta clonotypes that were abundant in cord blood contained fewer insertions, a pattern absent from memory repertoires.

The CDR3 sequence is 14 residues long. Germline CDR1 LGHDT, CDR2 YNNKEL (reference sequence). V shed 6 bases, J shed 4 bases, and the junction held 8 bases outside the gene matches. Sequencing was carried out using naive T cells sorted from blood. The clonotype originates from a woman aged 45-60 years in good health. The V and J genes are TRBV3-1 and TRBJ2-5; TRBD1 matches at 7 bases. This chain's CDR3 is CASSSTGERETQYF. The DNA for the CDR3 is TGTGCCAGCAGTTCTACAGGGGAGAGAGAGACCCAGTACTTC.